This entry features one T cell receptor beta chain sequence. Its antigen is currently not known. Base qualities are not recorded, but no much larger clone differs from it by a single base. The source of the sample is a study of cytomegalovirus exposure and HLA in healthy donors (dated by TCRdb to the late 2010s). About the full investigation: According to an earlier analysis of a few hundred of the donors, about 179 million T cells yielded 117 million unique TCR beta sequences and 276 Gb of sequence data. About five DR-DQ haplotypes were handled as single units for association and clustering because linkage in the cohort was strong. Donor age, sex, ethnicity and CMV serostatus were compiled alongside the repertoire data. An early release covering about 600 HLA-typed donors comprised roughly 300 gigabases of sequencing data and 85 million to 100 million unique TCR sequences. Rather than using new phenotypic data, the later analysis identified candidate immune exposures from TCR beta sequences and from how often those sequences occurred across donors. An earlier analysis of fewer than 700 of the donors applied high-throughput TCR beta sequencing to assess whether each TCR beta V gene segment acted as functional or pseudogenic. The study aimed to test whether signatures of past pathogen exposure could be identified by cataloging public T cell receptors. To predict cytomegalovirus infection status, the study combined high-throughput TCR immunosequencing, statistical association of individual TCRs with disease status, and machine learning. Typing coverage varied by locus: about 629-640 donors for A, B, C, DRB1 and DQB1; more than 500 for DQA1; about 590 for DPA1; about 450 for DPB1. Using immunosequencing, the study profiled T cell repertoires from 640 or so subjects and related those repertoires to cytomegalovirus serostatus. On average, about 200,000 unique TCR beta nucleotide sequences were sequenced per donor among fewer than 500 genotyped donors of the cohort, with around 19% of those sequences being non-productive. A separate validation cohort of some 130 different subjects was used in addition to the 666-subject first cohort. Of the 300 to 500 genotyped donors, roughly 80% were placed in the genetic ancestry cluster associated with self-reported Caucasian donors. All discovery cohort repertoires had been generated using a single sequencing platform. Class I and class II HLA loci were covered by the typing at four-digit resolution. To study patterns of TCR occurrence, a later analysis re-analyzed previously published TCR beta repertoires from 500 to 850 donors and added high-resolution HLA genotyping. In a later genetic analysis, genome-wide SNP genotypes for about 55% of the roughly 670 donors were used, and that subset was treated as a discovery cohort.

The study at large found these results: The 87-base-pair reads could not distinguish some IMGT-functional V segments, including TRBV6-2 and TRBV6-3, so those segments were excluded. In an earlier analysis of more than 450 of the donors, most TCR beta V segments were observed in productive rearrangements about 87% or about 30% of the time, broadly matching IMGT annotations. Assigning TCR associations to individual alleles was difficult when HLA alleles, especially DR and DQ, strongly co-occurred. Presence/absence analyses assumed roughly uniform sequencing depth across donors, an assumption that may not hold. Correlated functional status among segregating V segments might be attributable to linkage disequilibrium, but an unknown experimental factor could not be ruled out. A further reported finding was that TCR beta sequences accurately predicted the HLA-A and HLA-B alleles for most subjects in the first cohort. A later genetic analysis associated a missense DCLRE1C variant with V-gene and J-gene trimming of TCR beta chains, and an independent cohort replicated the association. In a later genetic analysis, fewer N-insertions in productive TCRs were reported among donors in an Asian-associated ancestry cluster than the roughly 700-donor mean. A later analysis found that most CMV-associated TCR beta chains appeared HLA-restricted, with HLA associations seemingly driven largely by CMV exposure. The earlier analysis of 587 of the donors excluded about 16 rarely observed V segments, including chromosome 9 orphons, because counts were too low. Across donors, most TCR sequences were observed very rarely, whereas some public TCRs were present in many individuals. Because HLA typing was unavailable for some donors at each locus, only the typed subset was used in association tests. The authors suggested that the approach could potentially be extended to other disease states and immunological phenotypes. In a later analysis, some 17,000 TCR beta sequences were associated with specific HLA alleles at a false discovery rate of 0.05. A total of about 180 TCR beta chains were listed by the study as associated with cytomegalovirus. Cytomegalovirus status was reported to be diagnosed by the classifier with high specificity and sensitivity in both the original and validation cohorts. In this cohort, only TCR beta chains were sequenced, and detectable features were limited by the absence of alpha or paired-chain data. The only immune exposure information available for the cohort was CMV serostatus. Several of the top co-occurrence clusters appeared to be linked to parvovirus B19, influenza, CMV and Epstein-Barr virus, according to a later analysis. A few of the identified cytomegalovirus-associated TCR beta chains were confirmed in vitro to be specific for cytomegalovirus antigens. In a later analysis, TCR association rates were found to vary across HLA loci, with the most associated TCRs seen for DRB1 alleles and the fewest for HLA-C alleles. Compared with equally common non-associated chains, HLA-associated TCR beta chains in a later analysis were more clonally expanded and had lower generation probabilities. A cluster of highly shared sequence variants was judged likely to represent a technical artifact of the sequencing pipeline.

Trimmed from V: 7 bases; trimmed from J: 4 bases; junction bases lacking a gene match: 4. The CDR3 numbers 13 residues from cysteine through phenylalanine. The CDR3 DNA has 39 bases and is translated from base 1. Via the germline V gene, CDR1 is MGHDK and CDR2 SYGVNS. To prepare the library, the immunoSEQ multiplex PCR assay was applied. The multiplex PCR relied on a mix of 60 forward primers for TCR Vbeta segments and 13 reverse primers for TCR Jbeta segments. Amplification of the CDR3 region of rearranged TCR beta genes was performed with a multiplex PCR assay on genomic DNA. The amplified TCR beta libraries were sequenced on the Illumina HiSeq System as 87-base-pair reads. Under the source paper's analysis protocol: A later analysis counted about 80 million unique TCR beta chains across the approximately 700 repertoires, and some 11 million of these chains were shared by at least two donors. To remove PCR and sequencing errors, raw reads were error-corrected and collapsed into unique sequences using a nearest-neighbor algorithm that merged closely related sequences. Alignment of CDR3 sequences to IMGT reference sequences was used to assign V, D and J gene segments. Each retained sequence needed at least a six-nucleotide match to both a V gene segment and a J gene segment. Rearrangements were classified as productive when the CDR3 lacked stop codons and remained in frame with V and J, and all other rearrangements were classified as non-productive. CDR3 was defined according to IMGT convention as the region running from the second conserved V-encoded cysteine to the conserved J-encoded phenylalanine. The earlier analysis of a few hundred of the donors excluded sequences that lacked an unambiguous match to a single V gene segment. An earlier analysis of several hundred of the donors called V segments functional above 56.7% productive rearrangements and segregating when the between-donor standard deviation exceeded 5%. A statistical classification framework was built for diagnosing cytomegalovirus status from the catalog of TCR beta chain sequences. A later analysis assigned V and J genes by comparing TCR nucleotide sequences with IMGT/GENE-DB human TR gene sequences. A later analysis assigned CDR3 sequences and most-parsimonious VDJ recombination scenarios with the TCRdist pipeline. In a later analysis, every TCR beta chain was defined by the combination of its CDR3 amino acid sequence and its V-gene family, and reads without a unique V-gene family were dropped. As a way to deal with suspected cross-contamination and a sequencing artifact, a later analysis dropped more than 500 nucleotide sequences that were highly shared and had low generation probability. In a later analysis, a clonal expansion index for each public chain was calculated from normalized within-repertoire ranks of inferred template counts. In a later analysis, generation probabilities were computed using a VDJ recombination model fitted to out-of-frame rearrangements, and the results were checked against IGoR. In a later analysis, TCR-TCR, TCR-HLA and TCR-CMV co-occurrence was scored with hypergeometric tests, and a repertoire-size bias correction was applied to TCR pairs. In a later analysis, false discovery rates were estimated by permuting HLA or CMV assignments 20 times. In a later analysis, co-occurring TCRs were grouped using DBSCAN, with TCRdist sequence similarity added in when clustering inside HLA-allele-positive subsets. Repertoires with fewer than 30,000 or more than 120,000 public chains, plus five repertoires with anomalous nucleotide sharing, were excluded from co-occurrence clustering. Sourced from immuneACCESS, this table was stored by TCRdb with only in-frame sequences that have V and J called. A share of the clones is absent; for the studies checked, an unresolved V gene accounts for under half, and the remainder has no known explanation. That table furnishes V, J and clone size, whereas the DNA furnished D and trimming. Present in this sample are a few hundred thousand clones, 60% to 80% of which were seen just once. Of the sample, 1.8% is held by the ten largest clones.

The cohort was made up of several hundred healthy bone marrow donors. At the time of sampling, every cohort member was nominally healthy, though immune exposures that went unrecorded were likely present. The donor was CMV seronegative and belonged to the group of 352 seronegative cohort members. A peripheral blood sample was provided by each donor, and peripheral blood mononuclear cells were used for TCR beta sequencing. The Qiagen DNeasy Blood Extraction Kit was used to extract genomic DNA from the blood cell samples. The receptor chain draws on TRBV25-1 and TRBJ2-7; 10 central nucleotides agree with TRBD2. Material: PBMCs. This receptor was taken from a woman aged 25-40 years in good health and CMV-seronegative. The CDR3 region: CASTPSGGYEQYF. The nucleotide sequence is given as TGTGCCAGCACGCCTAGCGGGGGATACGAGCAGTACTTC.